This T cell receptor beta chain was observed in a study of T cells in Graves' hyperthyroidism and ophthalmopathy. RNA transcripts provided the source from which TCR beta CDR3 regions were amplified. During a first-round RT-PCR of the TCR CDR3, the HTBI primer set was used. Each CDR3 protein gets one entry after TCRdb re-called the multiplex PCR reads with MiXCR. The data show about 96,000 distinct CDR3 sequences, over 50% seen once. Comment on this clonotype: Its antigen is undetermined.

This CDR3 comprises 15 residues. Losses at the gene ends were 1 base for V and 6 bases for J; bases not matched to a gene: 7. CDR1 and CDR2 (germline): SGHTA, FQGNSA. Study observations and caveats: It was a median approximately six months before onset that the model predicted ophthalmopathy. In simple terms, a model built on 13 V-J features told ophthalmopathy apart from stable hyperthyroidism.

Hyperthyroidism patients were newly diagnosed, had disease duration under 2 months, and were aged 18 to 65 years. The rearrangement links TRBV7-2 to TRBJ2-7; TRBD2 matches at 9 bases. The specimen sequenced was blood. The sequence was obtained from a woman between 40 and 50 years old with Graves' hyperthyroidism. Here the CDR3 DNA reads TGTGCCAGCAGCTTAGTCGTGGGACTAGCCGCCGAGCAGTACTTC. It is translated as CASSLVVGLAAEQYF.